This T cell receptor (beta chain) comes out of a study of identical twins. Findings and limits, study-wide: Insertions were reduced in abundant cord blood beta clonotypes but not in memory repertoires. Models underestimated how often monozygotic twins shared out-of-frame TCR alpha.

Via MiXCR, TCRdb re-called the 5' RACE reads, giving one row per CDR3 protein. The sample shows more than 350,000 distinct CDR3 sequences, roughly 9% of them seen only once. Details on this clonotype: Its antigen is not known.

V trimming: 4 bases; J trimming: 4 bases; junction bases outside the gene matches: 3. The CDR3 contains 14 residues. Every one of the donors was a healthy Caucasian. The chain links TRBV12-3 or TRBV12-4 to TRBJ2-5; 10 nucleotides match TRBD1. Sequencing input: naive T cells sorted from blood. The receptor was isolated from a woman between 50 and 59 years old in good health. CDR3 DNA sequence: TGTGCCAGCAGTTCGGGACAGGGGATAGAGACCCAGTACTTC. The encoded protein is CASSSGQGIETQYF.